These T cell receptor beta chains were read from a single sample in a study of cytomegalovirus exposure and HLA in healthy donors. Sequencing was performed with immunoSEQ multiplex PCR; in TCRdb, only in-frame clones are kept and a portion is missing. The data contain about 130,000 clones, roughly 89% of them singletons. Source material: PBMCs. These receptors originate from a woman between 18 and 29 years old in good health and CMV-seropositive. Each CDR3 is given with its conserved first and last residue.

TRBV6-1	TRBJ2-7	CASSGTEYEQYF
TRBV6-1	TRBJ1-5	CASNGAVWGQPQHF
TRBV4-1	TRBJ2-5	CASSQADSRETQYF
TRBV19	TRBJ1-2	CASSRPGQGVHGYTF
TRBV6-4	TRBJ2-1	CASSDSFNNEQFF
TRBV5-1	TRBJ2-3	CASSLGQGAGTDTQYF
TRBV28	TRBJ2-7	CASSLPGTGVYEQYF
TRBV7-9	TRBJ1-2	CASSSPGPPTVTHYGYTF
TRBV4-3	TRBJ1-2	CASSQSRQGFPYYGYTF
TRBV6-6	TRBJ2-1	CASSPGLRVNNEQFF
TRBV6-5	TRBJ1-2	CASSYSQGYGYTF
TRBV6-5	TRBJ1-2	CASSRAGNYGYTF
TRBV5-1	TRBJ1-5	CASSLASGGDQPQHF
TRBV2	TRBJ1-5	CASRLEGQPQHF
TRBV5-4	TRBJ2-7	CASSSPPTRQYF
TRBV28	TRBJ1-2	CASSPAVEGSNYGYTF
TRBV6-5	TRBJ1-2	CASCTDREIIYGYTF
TRBV2	TRBJ1-2	CASPSTPALDYGYTF
TRBV27	TRBJ2-1	CASSSGGNYNEQFF
TRBV10-1	TRBJ1-1	CASRPLSRGFNTEAFF
TRBV7-9	TRBJ1-5	CASSPSGDQPQHF
TRBV9	TRBJ1-1	CASSLKPGGAWTEAFF
TRBV9	TRBJ2-5	CASSARGTQETQYF
TRBV29-1	TRBJ2-3	CSLSSGTDTQYF
TRBV10-3	TRBJ2-5	CATSPGQGPQETQYF
TRBV7-2	TRBJ2-3	CASSSRLAGGADTQYF
TRBV11-2	TRBJ1-1	CASSSRTDYTEAFF
TRBV7-3	TRBJ1-1	CASSLSDRGQNTEAFF
TRBV7-3	TRBJ1-2	CASSLTWDRGFNYGYTF
TRBV15	TRBJ1-5	CATSSQDRGRQPQHF
TRBV11-3	TRBJ2-1	CASSLRGGAYNEQFF
TRBV28	TRBJ2-1	CASSRDRAYNEQFF
TRBV30	TRBJ1-2	CAWRTKRDRANYGYTF